Listed here are 21 T cell receptor beta chains from one sample, sequenced in a study of T cell repertoires in cytomegalovirus infection. TCRdb re-called the reads with MiXCR, one entry per CDR3 protein. The sample holds under 850,000 distinct CDR3 sequences; around a third are singletons and the top ten take about 20%. Their specific antigens are unknown. The sample in question was cultured PBMCs, obtained from culture after CMV antigen stimulation. These receptors originate from a human donor in good health (CMV status not recorded). Some clones in this sample may be carry-over from other donors' samples.

There are a few counts of this clonotype. The J gene is TRBJ1-2, the V gene TRBV5-4; TRBD1 matches 7 bases. The trim removed 0 bases at V and 1 base at J, leaving 6 bases unmatched. Per the germline V gene, CDR1 is SGHNT and CDR2 is YYREEE (reference sequence). The CDR3 is made up of 16 amino acids. The CDR3: CASSLVRQGGNYGYTF. The CDR3 DNA reads TGTGCCAGCAGCTTGGTCAGGCAGGGGGGTAACTATGGCTACACCTTC.

The chain carries TRBV18 and TRBJ2-1; D may be TRBD2 (6 bases). V dropped 0 bases and J dropped 0 bases, with 9 bases sitting between them. CDR1 and CDR2 (germline): KGHSH, LQKENI. The CDR3 covers 16 residues. In DNA form, the CDR3 reads TGTGCCAGCTCACCACCGGGGGGAGACTCCTACAATGAGCAGTTCTTC. Translated, it gives CASSPPGGDSYNEQFF. Drawing the rest from reference TRBV18 and TRBJ2-1, the complete variable domain is NAGVMQNPRHLVRRRGQEARLRCSPMKGHSHVYWYRQLPEEGLKFMVYLQKENIIDESGMPKERFSAEFPKEGPSILRIQQVVRGDSAAYFCASSPPGGDSYNEQFFGPGTRLTVL.

V usage is TRBV4-3 and J usage is TRBJ1-4; D is unclear. The CDR3 contains 17 residues. Germline V lookup: CDR1 LGHNA, CDR2 YSLEER. V lost 1 base, J lost 8 bases, and 20 bases lay in between. CDR3 nucleotides: TGCGCCAGCAGCCAAGCAACGGGAGGGCTGATAGGAGAAAAACTGTTTTTT. Translating it yields CASSQATGGLIGEKLFF.

This clonotype came up many times. The CDR3: CASSLDLHSSYEQYF. CDR3 sequence (DNA): TGTGCCAGCAGCTTAGACCTCCACAGCTCCTACGAGCAGTACTTC. The chain recombines TRBV7-2 with TRBJ2-7; no definite D call. This CDR3 comprises 15 residues. V was trimmed by 1 base and J by 0 bases, leaving 10 bases between them. Germline V gene data show CDR1 as SGHTA and CDR2 as FQGNSA.

This clonotype was counted many times. This chain links TRBV7-7 with TRBJ1-1; D may be TRBD1 (5 bases). V shed 5 bases and J shed 5 bases, with 21 bases lying between them. The CDR3 is 16 residues long. CDR1 and CDR2 (germline): SSHAT, FNYEAQ (reference sequence). CDR3 residues: CASSLPSEQGWTEAFF. The CDR3 DNA sequence: TGTGCCAGCAGCCTACCCTCCGAGCAGGGCTGGACTGAAGCTTTCTTT. The full variable domain, in which reference TRBV7-7 and TRBJ1-1 provide the parts outside the CDR3, is GAGVSQSPRYKVTKRGQDVTLRCDPISSHATLYWYQQALGQGPEFLTYFNYEAQPDKSGLPSDRFSAERPEGSISTLTIQRTEQRDSAMYRCASSLPSEQGWTEAFFGQGTRLTVV.

This clonotype was observed a few times. The chain uses TRBV7-9 and TRBJ2-7; D is uncertain. The CDR3 loop spans 12 amino acids. Germline CDR1 SEHNR, CDR2 FQNEAQ (reference sequence). V was shortened by 5 bases and J by 3 bases, with 8 bases between the two germline ends. DNA for the CDR3: TGTGCCAGCAGCGCAGAGGTCTACGAGCAGTACTTC. Translation: CASSAEVYEQYF.

This clonotype appeared a few times. J is TRBJ1-1 and V is TRBV5-4; 7 bases agree with TRBD1. Losses at the gene ends were 0 bases for V and 2 bases for J; bases not matched to a gene: 7. The CDR3 length is 16 residues. CDR1 is SGHNT, CDR2 YYREEE, per germline (reference sequence). This chain's CDR3 is CASSLDAGGGNTEAFF. As DNA, the CDR3 is TGTGCCAGCAGCTTGGACGCAGGGGGTGGAAACACTGAAGCTTTCTTT.

This clonotype was found a few times. The chain joins TRBV19 to TRBJ2-7; 7 nucleotides line up with TRBD1. V shed 4 bases and J 4 bases; nucleotides not matched to a gene: 7. The CDR3 covers 14 residues. Looked up from germline, CDR1 is LNHDA and CDR2 is SQIVND (reference sequence). The CDR3 DNA reads TGTGCCAGTAGTACCGGGACAGATCCTTACGAGCAGTACTTC. It is translated as CASSTGTDPYEQYF.

The chain uses TRBV5-4 and TRBJ2-5; TRBD2 matches at 9 bases. In germline, CDR1 is SGHNT, CDR2 YYREEE (reference sequence). The CDR3 extends over 16 amino acids. Losses at the gene ends were 4 bases for V and 2 bases for J; bases not matched to a gene: 9. Here the CDR3 reads CASSQRASGTQETQYF. The CDR3, as DNA: TGTGCCAGCAGCCAACGGGCTAGCGGGACACAAGAGACCCAGTACTTC. The full variable domain, completed using reference TRBV5-4 and TRBJ2-5, is ETGVTQSPTHLIKTRGQQVTLRCSSQSGHNTVSWYQQALGQGPQFIFQYYREEENGRGNFPPRFSGLQFPNYSSELNVNALELDDSALYLCASSQRASGTQETQYFGPGTRLLVL.

The chain employs TRBV6-1 and TRBJ1-1; 7 nucleotides line up with TRBD1. This CDR3 spans 16 amino acids. After removal of 6 bases from V and 4 bases from J, the junction contained 14 bases not matched to a gene. In germline, CDR1 is MNHNS, CDR2 SASEGT. The CDR3 region is CASSRSQGGVGTEAFF. The CDR3 region has the DNA TGTGCCAGCAGCCGCAGCCAAGGGGGCGTGGGCACTGAAGCTTTCTTT.

This clonotype appeared a single time. The rearrangement joins TRBV11-2 to TRBJ1-3; possible D gene TRBD1, 6 bases. The CDR3 has 15 amino acids. Trimming left V 5 bases short and J 1 base short, with 12 bases between. Looked up from germline, CDR1 is SGHAT and CDR2 is FQNNGV. The CDR3 loop is CASSVRGFSGNTIYF. The CDR3 bases are TGTGCCAGCAGCGTCAGGGGATTTTCTGGAAACACCATATATTTT.

This clonotype was observed at least ten times. V and J are TRBV7-2 and TRBJ2-1, with D possibly TRBD2 on 6 matching bases. This CDR3 is built from 15 residues. Germline CDR1 and CDR2: SGHTA and FQGNSA. With 5 bases removed from V and 4 bases from J, the gap between germline ends came to 15 bases. The CDR3 DNA follows: TGTGCCAGCAGCCTTGGGGCGGGGATATACAATGAGCAGTTCTTC. Residues: CASSLGAGIYNEQFF.

The chain employs TRBV7-8 and TRBJ2-7; the D is unclear. Trimming left V 5 bases short and J 0 bases short, with 14 bases between. This CDR3 is 15 amino acids long. Germline loops: CDR1 SGHVS, CDR2 FQNEAQ. The CDR3 is CASSPQWGSSYEQYF. CDR3 bases: TGTGCCAGCAGCCCCCAATGGGGAAGCTCCTACGAGCAGTACTTC. Using reference TRBV7-8 and TRBJ2-7 for the parts outside the CDR3, the full variable domain is GAGVSQSPRYKVAKRGQDVALRCDPISGHVSLFWYQQALGQGPEFLTYFQNEAQLDKSGLPSDRFFAERPEGSVSTLKIQRTQQEDSAVYLCASSPQWGSSYEQYFGPGTRLTVT.

V and J are TRBV7-2 and TRBJ2-3; 8 nucleotides agree with TRBD1. Trimming removed 2 bases from V and 5 bases from J; junction bases left unmatched: 9. This CDR3 region has 16 residues. Germline V gene sequence: CDR1 SGHTA, CDR2 FQGNSA. Here the CDR3 DNA reads TGTGCCAGCAGCTTAAATCCGACAGGGGTTGGAGATACGCAGTATTTT. Residues: CASSLNPTGVGDTQYF.

There are a few counts of this clonotype. The chain joins TRBV7-2 to TRBJ2-7; possibly TRBD2 for D (6 bases). Trimming pared 6 bases from V and 6 bases from J, leaving 9 bases between. CDR1 is SGHTA, CDR2 FQGNSA, per germline. CDR3 length: 11 residues. CDR3 sequence: CASSQGLEQYF. In nucleotides, the CDR3 is TGTGCCAGCAGTCAGGGACTCGAGCAGTACTTC.

This clonotype was counted between two and nine times. V gene TRBV27 combines with J gene TRBJ2-7; D is unclear. Germline V gene data show CDR1 as MNHEY and CDR2 as SMNVEV (reference sequence). The CDR3 extends over 12 amino acids. The ends were cut back, 5 bases at V and 7 bases at J, with 12 bases in the middle. The CDR3 loop reads CASSPNWREQYF. Written as DNA, the CDR3 is TGTGCCAGCAGTCCCAATTGGAGAGAGCAGTACTTC.

The chain joins TRBV7-2 to TRBJ1-2, with 8 bases lining up with TRBD1. V gave up 4 bases and J gave up 4 bases; unmatched junction bases: 11. Per the germline V gene, CDR1 is SGHTA and CDR2 is FQGNSA. This CDR3 is 16 amino acids long. The CDR3 DNA follows: TGTGCCAGCAGCTCGACAGGGGCGGCACAATTCTATGGCTACACCTTC. Amino acids: CASSSTGAAQFYGYTF.

This chain uses TRBV30 with TRBJ1-1; weak D call: TRBD1 (5 bases). This CDR3 region has 11 residues. Germline V CDR1 and CDR2: GTSNPN, SVGIG (reference sequence). Trimming stripped 8 bases from V and 8 bases from J, with 15 bases between. The chain's CDR3 is CAVEQGAEAFF. For the CDR3, the DNA is TGTGCCGTGGAGCAGGGCGCCGAAGCTTTCTTT.

The DNA of the CDR3 is TGCAGCGTTGAAGATCTGCCAGGGAGCTCCTACAATGAGCAGTTCTTC. As protein: CSVEDLPGSSYNEQFF. This chain links TRBV29-1 with TRBJ2-1; the D call may be TRBD1 or TRBD2 (5 bases each). Germline V CDR1 and CDR2: SQVTM, ANQGSEA. The CDR3 covers 16 residues. V was cut by 0 bases and J by 0 bases, with 12 bases left in between.

The chain links TRBV5-4 to TRBJ1-2; 12 nucleotides line up with TRBD1. Germline CDR1 and CDR2: SGHNT and YYREEE (reference sequence). The CDR3 length is 16 residues. V was clipped by 3 bases and J by 4 bases; unmatched bases: 7. This CDR3 is CASSSGTGGFLYGYTF. Written as DNA, the CDR3 is TGTGCCAGCAGCTCCGGGACAGGGGGCTTCCTCTATGGCTACACCTTC.

The rearrangement uses TRBV6-2 or TRBV6-3 and TRBJ2-7, with 7 bases identical to TRBD2. CDR3 size: 16 residues. Germline CDR1 is MNHEY and CDR2 is SVGEGT. J was trimmed by 4 bases and V by 7 bases; bases with no gene match: 16. As DNA, the CDR3 is TGTGCCAGCACCCCAGGAGGAGCGGGGCGTCATTACGAGCAGTACTTC. Protein sequence: CASTPGGAGRHYEQYF.